A selection of T cell receptor beta chains follows, all from one sample in a study of blood T cell repertoires in COVID-19. TCRdb keeps only in-frame clones here, not all; method: immunoSEQ multiplex PCR. The profile covers around 75,000 clones, with 75% to 90% appearing a single time and just under 0.6% taken by the ten largest. Sequenced: peripheral blood. These receptors all stem from a man aged 60 to 75 with acute or convalescent COVID-19. Both conserved end residues are part of each CDR3. Each record gives: CDR3 length, V gene, CDR3 protein.

>13|TRBV11-2
CASSLERGVEQFF
>15|TRBV30
CAWSVFGRNNQPQHF
>13|TRBV2
CASCFAGGTEQYF
>15|TRBV3-1/TRBV3-2
CASSQGAGGLDEQYF
>15|TRBV5-1
CASSPGQGRRTEQFF
>15|TRBV5-1
CASTVAGDRTDTQYF
>14|TRBV24-1
CATSDSGSLDTQYF
>14|TRBV3-1/TRBV3-2
CASSPSGRGYEQYF
>16|TRBV5-1
CASSLGPGSGGETQYF
>16|TRBV18
CASSQPGQGTGNTIYF
>12|TRBV5-1
CASSRDSQTQYF
>11|TRBV7-3
CASSAGLEQFF
>16|TRBV5-1
CASSSRTSGHDYEQYF
>14|TRBV29-1
CSVTQREGTDTQYF
>15|TRBV19
CASSISGSSADTQYF
>13|TRBV7-9
CASGRDYQETQYF
>14|TRBV19
CASSPQILNTEAFF
>15|TRBV2
CASSVRGGNQDEQFF
>14|TRBV28
CASSLREPTDTQYF
>14|TRBV10-3
CAIKGTGGDTEAFF
>16|TRBV2
CASRGTVLSSYNEQFF
>17|TRBV3-1/TRBV3-2
CASSQGAGRSGANVLTF
>14|TRBV24-1
CATSDIPQGSGQYF
>16|TRBV5-1
CASSTGLAGGQETQYF
>15|TRBV7-6
CASSLARDKHNEQFF
>14|TRBV7-3
CASSLMGGIDTQYF
>18|TRBV10-3
CAISEIGTAPTSGNTIYF